Following are 24 T cell receptor beta chains from one sample sequenced in a study of response to subunit inactivated influenza vaccine. Via MiXCR, TCRdb re-called the RT-PCR reads, giving one row per CDR3 protein. This table has a few hundred thousand distinct CDR3 sequences, just over 20% appearing once. Sequenced here: PBMCs from blood, sampled about 20 months after vaccination. All receptors derive from a man between 50 and 75 years old who received an inactivated influenza vaccine.

This clonotype occurred a few times. This chain uses TRBV7-9 with TRBJ2-5; D is ambiguous. V lost 5 bases and J lost 0, with 7 bases in between. The CDR3 has 13 residues. CDR1 is SEHNR, CDR2 FQNEAQ, per germline (reference sequence). The CDR3 nucleotides read TGTGCCAGCAGCCGTACGCACCAAGAGACCCAGTACTTC. Encoded protein: CASSRTHQETQYF.

The V gene is TRBV6-2 or TRBV6-3, the J gene TRBJ1-2; the D is unclear. V dropped 8 bases and J dropped 8 bases, with 18 bases sitting between them. Germline assignment: CDR1 MNHEY and CDR2 SVGEGT. The CDR3 is 13 amino acids. CDR3 sequence: CASSLPGKRGYTF. For the CDR3, the DNA is TGTGCCAGCTCTCTTCCGGGGAAGAGAGGCTACACCTTC.

The sample holds a few counts of this clonotype. V is TRBV6-5 and J is TRBJ2-5, with D tentatively TRBD1 (5 bases). The CDR3 has 16 amino acids. Germline assignment: CDR1 MNHEY and CDR2 SVGAGI. Between the trimmed V and J ends, which lost 2 bases and 3 bases, there was a span of 16 bases. The CDR3 protein is CASSYGAELSKETQYF. The CDR3 DNA sequence: TGTGCCAGCAGTTACGGGGCAGAACTTTCCAAAGAGACCCAGTACTTC.

V and J are TRBV5-1 and TRBJ2-7, with D hard to call. The CDR3 is made up of 14 amino acids. Germline V CDR1 and CDR2: SGHRS, YFSETQ. Trimming cost V 0 bases and J 5 bases, with 12 bases left between them. The CDR3 coding sequence is TGCGCCAGCAGCTTGGTCGTATCTACGGACGAGCAGTACTTC. The encoded protein is CASSLVVSTDEQYF.

The chain is built from TRBV6-1 and TRBJ1-5, with D possibly being TRBD1 (5 bases). CDR1 and CDR2 from the germline V gene are MNHNS and SASEGT. The germline V and J ends were trimmed by 7 bases and 5 bases, with 18 bases remaining between them. CDR3 size: 15 residues. The chain's CDR3 is CASNRAGRADQPQHF. The DNA for the CDR3 is TGTGCCAGCAACCGGGCGGGCAGGGCAGATCAGCCCCAGCATTTT.

Only a few counts were recorded for this clonotype. The chain couples TRBV5-1 to TRBJ2-3, with D maybe TRBD1 (5 bases). V lost 5 bases and J 1 base, leaving 14 bases between the germline ends. This CDR3 is 15 amino acids long. Germline CDR1 and CDR2: SGHRS and YFSETQ. The CDR3 spells CASRITGFGTDTQYF. The CDR3 nucleotides read TGCGCCAGCAGAATCACAGGATTTGGCACAGATACGCAGTATTTT. The full variable domain, rest sourced from reference TRBV5-1 and TRBJ2-3, is KAGVTQTPRYLIKTRGQQVTLSCSPISGHRSVSWYQQTPGQGLQFLFEYFSETQRNKGNFPGRFSGRQFSNSRSEMNVSTLELGDSALYLCASRITGFGTDTQYFGPGTRLTVL.

This clonotype was detected a few times. The CDR3 region is CASSSSVVRTEAFF. The DNA of the CDR3 is TGTGCCAGCAGCTCGAGTGTTGTCCGTACTGAAGCTTTCTTT. The rearrangement links TRBV5-8 to TRBJ1-1; D gene uncertain. The CDR3 consists of 14 residues. The germline V and J ends were trimmed by 3 bases and 5 bases, with 14 bases remaining between them. Germline V CDR1 and CDR2: SGHTS, YDEGEE.

Regarding this clonotype: The germline gene is not matched at one end of the junction; a read error may be the cause. The rearrangement uses TRBV7-2 and TRBJ2-7, with D perhaps matching TRBD1 (5 bases). The CDR3 contains 14 residues. Germline V gene lookup returns CDR1 SGHTA and CDR2 FQGNSA. Written as DNA, the CDR3 is TGTGCCAGCAGCTTATGGCAGGGCTCCCACGAGCAGTACTTC. Protein product: CASSLWQGSHEQYF.

This clonotype was seen only a few times. This rearrangement joins TRBV5-4 to TRBJ1-1; the match to TRBD1 covers 9 bases. Germline CDR1 SGHNT, CDR2 YYREEE (reference sequence). The CDR3 loop spans 14 amino acids. Trimming cost V 1 base and J 8 bases; bases outside gene matches: 6. This CDR3 is CASSLPGQGTEAFF. CDR3 coding DNA: TGTGCCAGCAGCTTGCCTGGACAGGGGACGGAAGCTTTCTTT.

This sequence joins TRBV3-1 and TRBJ1-1, with D uncertain. Germline CDR1 is LGHDT and CDR2 is YNNKEL (reference sequence). This CDR3 comprises 14 residues. V was pared by 4 bases and J by 1 base, with 10 bases between. CDR3 sequence: CASSLGFSNTEAFF. For the CDR3, the DNA is TGTGCCAGCAGCCTCGGTTTTTCGAACACTGAAGCTTTCTTT.

The rearrangement links TRBV29-1 to TRBJ2-2, with D possibly TRBD1 on 5 matching bases. The CDR3 is 16 amino acids. The germline gives CDR1 SQVTM, CDR2 ANQGSEA. Trimming pared 0 bases from V and 1 base from J, leaving 12 bases between. For the CDR3, the DNA is TGCAGCGTTGAAGATCGAGGCCAGGGGAACACCGGGGAGCTGTTTTTT. Its protein is CSVEDRGQGNTGELFF.

This chain links TRBV2 with TRBJ1-4; 8 nucleotides align to TRBD1. Germline assignment: CDR1 SNHLY and CDR2 FYNNEI. J was trimmed by 10 bases and V by 1 base; bases with no gene match: 8. The CDR3 sequence is 15 residues long. Here the CDR3 reads CASSEDPTGARKLFF. In DNA form, the CDR3 reads TGTGCCAGCAGTGAAGACCCGACAGGGGCAAGAAAACTGTTTTTT.

This clonotype was observed a handful of times. This chain links TRBV2 with TRBJ1-4; D remains unclear. V lost 4 bases and J lost 6, with 12 bases in between. This CDR3 contains 14 residues. Germline V lookup: CDR1 SNHLY, CDR2 FYNNEI. CDR3 protein: CASSVGSGYEKLFF. The CDR3 bases are TGTGCCAGCAGTGTCGGGTCTGGTTATGAAAAACTGTTTTTT.

The CDR3 spells CSVGYPQGNTEAFF. CDR3 bases: TGCAGCGTTGGCTACCCCCAGGGGAACACTGAAGCTTTCTTT. J is TRBJ1-1 and V is TRBV29-1; possible D gene TRBD1, 5 bases. Germline CDR1 and CDR2: SQVTM and ANQGSEA. Trimming stripped 4 bases from V and 1 base from J, with 13 bases between. This CDR3 contains 14 residues.

CDR3 sequence (DNA): TGCGCCAGCAGCTTGCTGTCCGGTGGCGGGGAGCTGTTTTTT. Protein sequence: CASSLLSGGGELFF. The V call is TRBV5-1, the J call TRBJ2-2; D gene unclear. Germline V gene lookup returns CDR1 SGHRS and CDR2 YFSETQ. The CDR3 extends over 14 amino acids. The V end lost 1 base, the J end lost 7 bases, and 11 bases lay between the germline ends.

V usage is TRBV10-2 and J usage is TRBJ2-7, with D possibly being TRBD2 (5 bases). The germline gives CDR1 WSHSY, CDR2 SAAADI. V was cut by 6 bases and J by 7 bases, with 16 bases left in between. This CDR3 spans 13 amino acids. The CDR3 loop is CASSPTRVREQYF. The CDR3 DNA follows: TGCGCCAGCAGCCCCACGAGGGTGCGGGAGCAGTACTTC.

The DNA of the CDR3 is TGTGCCAGCAGCTACGGTCCGACAGGGGACACTGAAGCTTTCTTT. Translation gives CASSYGPTGDTEAFF. The chain links TRBV7-9 to TRBJ1-1; 8 nucleotides line up with TRBD1. V was clipped by 4 bases and J by 3 bases; unmatched bases: 7. The CDR3 has 15 residues. The germline V gene encodes CDR1 SEHNR and CDR2 FQNEAQ (reference sequence).

V usage is TRBV9 and J usage is TRBJ2-7; TRBD1 agrees at 8 bases. Germline lookup yields CDR1 SGDLS and CDR2 YYNGEE. The CDR3 is 15 amino acids. After removal of 3 bases from V and 3 bases from J, the junction contained 8 bases not matched to a gene. Here the CDR3 reads CASSAGTGGYYEQYF. In DNA form, the CDR3 reads TGTGCCAGCAGCGCCGGGACAGGAGGATACTACGAGCAGTACTTC.

This chain joins TRBV15 and TRBJ1-2, with D unresolved. Trimming pared 0 bases from V and 8 bases from J, leaving 10 bases between. The CDR3 is made up of 13 amino acids. Germline CDR1 LNHNV, CDR2 YYDKDF (reference sequence). Written as DNA, the CDR3 is TGTGCCACCAGCAGAGATAGGACGGGAGGCTACACCTTC. Protein sequence: CATSRDRTGGYTF.

The rearrangement uses TRBV6-5 and TRBJ1-1; D unresolved. Germline V gene data show CDR1 as MNHEY and CDR2 as SVGAGI. V gave up 2 bases and J gave up 0 bases, with 7 bases separating them. The CDR3 is made up of 14 amino acids. The CDR3 loop is CASSYTAMNTEAFF. Here the CDR3 DNA reads TGTGCCAGCAGTTACACAGCTATGAACACTGAAGCTTTCTTT.

This clonotype appeared a few times. This chain links TRBV7-2 with TRBJ1-1; no definite D call. Germline V gene data show CDR1 as SGHTA and CDR2 as FQGNSA. CDR3 length: 15 amino acids. V was cut by 1 base and J by 4 bases, with 13 bases left in between. CDR3 DNA: TGTGCCAGCAGCTTAGTGGCGGGGTCAAGCACTGAAGCTTTCTTT. Translated, it gives CASSLVAGSSTEAFF. Combining the CDR3 with reference TRBV7-2 and TRBJ1-1 gives the whole variable domain GAGVSQSPSNKVTEKGKDVELRCDPISGHTALYWYRQSLGQGLEFLIYFQGNSAPDKSGLPSDRFSAERTGGSVSTLTIQRTQQEDSAVYLCASSLVAGSSTEAFFGQGTRLTVV.

In nucleotides, the CDR3 is TGTGCCAGCACCCCCGTAACAGGACAGTTCTCCTACAATGAGCAGTTCTTC. It codes for CASTPVTGQFSYNEQFF. The V and J genes are TRBV12-3 or TRBV12-4 and TRBJ2-1; D is possibly TRBD1 (6 bases). The CDR3 length is 17 residues. V lost 7 bases and J lost 0, with 19 bases in between.

This clonotype was detected a few times. The V and J genes are TRBV10-2 and TRBJ1-2; D gene unclear. The CDR3 sequence is 11 residues long. V gave up 8 bases and J gave up 8 bases, with 12 bases separating them. Germline V gives CDR1 WSHSY, CDR2 SAAADI. The CDR3 DNA is TGCGCCAGCGTCGGGAATGGGGGCTACACCTTC. Translating it yields CASVGNGGYTF.

This chain connects TRBV20-1 to TRBJ1-2; D unclear. This CDR3 comprises 12 residues. Trimming shortened V by 5 bases and J by 5 bases, and 12 bases separated the two germline ends. CDR1 and CDR2 from the germline V gene are DFQATT and SNEGSKA (reference sequence). This CDR3 reads CSAAYRTYGYTF. The CDR3 DNA is TGCAGTGCTGCGTATAGGACTTATGGCTACACCTTC.